This T cell receptor beta chain was identified during a study of T cells after yellow fever vaccination (dated by TCRdb to about 2019). About the full investigation: The SMART-Seq v4 Ultra Low Input RNA kit was used to prepare libraries from fractions with low cell numbers. To follow T-cell clones before and after both primary and booster YFV17D yellow fever vaccination, bulk TCR alpha and beta repertoires underwent longitudinal sequencing. Two healthy male donors made up the cohort, one aged 18 to 30 years and the other aged 30 to 40 years. Blood samples were taken at several timepoints before and after primary and secondary immunization, and bulk PBMC replicates and cell subsets were isolated.

Here V drops 5 bases and J drops 1 base, and the junction holds 6 bases not matched to any gene. The CDR1 and CDR2 encoded by the germline V gene are SGHRS and YFSETQ. The CDR3 starts with the cysteine, ends with the phenylalanine, and has 16 residues. The kept DNA is CDR3 alone, 48 bases in frame from the first base. The treatment or condition label of this sample denotes: live attenuated yellow fever vaccine strain. At every blood-draw timepoint, two biological replicates of bulk PBMCs were collected. PBMCs were isolated from peripheral blood using a standard Ficoll-Paque protocol. TriZol was used to extract RNA from bulk PBMCs, from CD4 and CD8 fractions, and from dextramer-positive and dextramer-negative fractions. Paper-wide results and their limitations: The secondary T-cell response was found to be weaker but faster than the primary response, with a peak reached on day 5 rather than on day 15. A small fraction of clonotypes showed up in both the CD4 and CD8 compartments, probably as a result of convergent recombination. Most clones expanded after primary vaccination (approximately 97% of CD4 and 70% to 90% of CD8) were re-detected after the booster, suggesting that broad memory maintenance occurred. Because the study included only a couple of donors, the extent to which the findings can be generalized is limited. Because abundant contaminating clonotypes from the bulk population could be contained in FACS-sorted repertoires, computational filtering was required.

TCR cDNA was synthesized by 5'RACE template switching, which introduced a universal primer site and unique molecular identifiers. cDNA synthesis was primed from both the TCR alpha and TCR beta constant segments. Library amplification involved two PCR steps, and the second step added sample barcodes and sequencing adapters. Libraries were sequenced on Illumina HiSeq 2500 (2x100 bp) or NovaSeq (2x150 bp). On the study's bioinformatics: Demultiplexing of reads and collapsing into UMI consensus sequences were performed with MIGEC, and V(D)J alignment was carried out with MiXCR. Vaccine-responding clonotypes were identified with edgeR using replicate PBMC samples, with FDR below 0.01 and a log2 fold change above 5 up to day 15 being required. Bulk clonotypes were assigned CD4 or CD8 identity according to which sequenced CD4 or CD8 repertoire held them at higher abundance. In-frame beta chains were kept once TCRdb had trimmed the public reads at Q25 with fastp and called clones with MiXCR. Each entry merges the rows of one CDR3 protein and shows their most common DNA and genes. It is TCRdb's table, rather than the study itself, that gives the V and J calls and clone size. The sample data list about 510,000 distinct CDR3 sequences, and just over 20% of these were observed just once. The ten largest clones capture about 17% of the sample.

This clonotype occurred a few times. Its cognate antigen has yet to be identified. No base-level quality is on record; no much larger clone is a single base apart. Recombination linked TRBV5-1 to TRBJ2-7, with 13 bases matching TRBD2. This material consisted of PBMCs, taken 20 to 25 days after the first yellow fever vaccination. This TCR was recovered from a man aged 18-30 years who received the YFV17D yellow fever vaccine. The DNA is TGCGCCAGCAGAGGGACTAGCGGGGCCCTGTCCTACGAGCAGTACTTC. Translated, it gives CASRGTSGALSYEQYF. The variable domain in full, with residues beyond the CDR3 obtained from the reference TRBV5-1 and TRBJ2-7 genes, is KAGVTQTPRYLIKTRGQQVTLSCSPISGHRSVSWYQQTPGQGLQFLFEYFSETQRNKGNFPGRFSGRQFSNSRSEMNVSTLELGDSALYLCASRGTSGALSYEQYFGPGTRLTVT.